This T cell receptor (beta chain) was found in a study of radiation and T cells in renal cell carcinoma. The time point: blood 2 weeks post-SBRT. Treatment reported: 15 Gy SBRT to primary tumor, nephrectomy 4 weeks later. Germline V gene sequence: CDR1 SGHAT, CDR2 FQDESV (reference sequence). V lost 7 bases and J lost 5, with 17 bases in between. The CDR3 loop spans 14 amino acids. Profiling relied on immunoSEQ multiplex PCR, and the TCRdb table lists in-frame clones only, not all of them. The data show around 130,000 clones, around four fifths seen once. This specimen consisted of blood, obtained from a patient whose treatment included radiotherapy and nephrectomy. The clonotype originates from a woman aged 60-75 years with renal cell carcinoma. The chain is built from TRBV11-1 and TRBJ1-1; D might be TRBD1 (6 bases). The CDR3 sequence is CASKRGEEWTEAFF. The CDR3 DNA follows: TGTGCCAGCAAAAGGGGGGAAGAGTGGACTGAAGCTTTCTTT.